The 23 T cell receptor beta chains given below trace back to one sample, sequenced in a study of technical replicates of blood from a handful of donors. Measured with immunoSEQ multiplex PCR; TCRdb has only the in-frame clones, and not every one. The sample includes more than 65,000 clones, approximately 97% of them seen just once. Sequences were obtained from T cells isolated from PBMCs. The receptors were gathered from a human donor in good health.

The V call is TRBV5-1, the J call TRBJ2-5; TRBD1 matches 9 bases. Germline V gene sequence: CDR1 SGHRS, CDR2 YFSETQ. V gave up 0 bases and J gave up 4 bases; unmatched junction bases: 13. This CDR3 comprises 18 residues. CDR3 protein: CASSLERTGHRGRETQYF. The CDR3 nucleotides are TGCGCCAGCAGCTTGGAAAGGACGGGCCACAGGGGGCGAGAGACCCAGTACTTC.

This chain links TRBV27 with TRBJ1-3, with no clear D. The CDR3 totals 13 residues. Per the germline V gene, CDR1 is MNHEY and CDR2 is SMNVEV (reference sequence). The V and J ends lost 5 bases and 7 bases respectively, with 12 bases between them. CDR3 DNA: TGTGCCAGCAGTACTCCCTCGGGGAACACCATATATTTT. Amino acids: CASSTPSGNTIYF.

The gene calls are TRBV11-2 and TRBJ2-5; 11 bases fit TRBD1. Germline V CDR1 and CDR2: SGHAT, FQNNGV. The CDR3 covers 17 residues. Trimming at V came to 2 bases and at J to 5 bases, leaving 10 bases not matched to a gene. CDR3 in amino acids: CASSLRGDRGVWETQYF. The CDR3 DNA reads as TGTGCCAGCAGCTTAAGGGGGGACAGGGGGGTATGGGAGACCCAGTACTTC. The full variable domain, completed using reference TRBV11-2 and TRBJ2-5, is EAGVAQSPRYKIIEKRQSVAFWCNPISGHATLYWYQQILGQGPKLLIQFQNNGVVDDSQLPKDRFSAERLKGVDSTLKIQPAKLEDSAVYLCASSLRGDRGVWETQYFGPGTRLLVL.

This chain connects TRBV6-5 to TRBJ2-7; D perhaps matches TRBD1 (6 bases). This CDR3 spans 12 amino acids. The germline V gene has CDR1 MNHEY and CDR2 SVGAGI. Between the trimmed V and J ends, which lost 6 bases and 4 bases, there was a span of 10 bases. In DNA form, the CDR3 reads TGTGCCAGCAGCATAACAGGGTACGAGCAGTACTTC. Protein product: CASSITGYEQYF.

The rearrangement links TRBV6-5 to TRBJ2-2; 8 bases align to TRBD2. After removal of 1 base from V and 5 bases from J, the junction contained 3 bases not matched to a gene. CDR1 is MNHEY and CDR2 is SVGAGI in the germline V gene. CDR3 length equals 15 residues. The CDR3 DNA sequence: TGTGCCAGCAGTTACTACGGGGGGGGGACCGGGGAGCTGTTTTTT. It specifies CASSYYGGGTGELFF.

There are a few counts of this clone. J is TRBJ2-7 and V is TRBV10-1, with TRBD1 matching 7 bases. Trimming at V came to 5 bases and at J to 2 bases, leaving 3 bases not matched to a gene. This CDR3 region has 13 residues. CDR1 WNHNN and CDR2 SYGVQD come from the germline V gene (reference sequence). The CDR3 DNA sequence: TGCGCCAGCAGTCGAGACAGGGCCTACGAGCAGTACTTC. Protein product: CASSRDRAYEQYF.

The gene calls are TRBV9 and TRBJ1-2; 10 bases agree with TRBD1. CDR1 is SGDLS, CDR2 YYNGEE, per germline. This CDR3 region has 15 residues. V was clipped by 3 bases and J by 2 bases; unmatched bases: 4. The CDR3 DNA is TGTGCCAGCAGCGGACAGGGGGCCACGAACTATGGCTACACCTTC. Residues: CASSGQGATNYGYTF.

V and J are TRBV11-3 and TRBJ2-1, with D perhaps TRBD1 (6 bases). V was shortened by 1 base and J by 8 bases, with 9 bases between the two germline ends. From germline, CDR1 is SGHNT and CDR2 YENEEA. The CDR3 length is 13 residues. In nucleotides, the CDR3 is TGTGCCAGCAGCTTAGGCGCAGGGGATGAGCAGTTCTTC. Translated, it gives CASSLGAGDEQFF.

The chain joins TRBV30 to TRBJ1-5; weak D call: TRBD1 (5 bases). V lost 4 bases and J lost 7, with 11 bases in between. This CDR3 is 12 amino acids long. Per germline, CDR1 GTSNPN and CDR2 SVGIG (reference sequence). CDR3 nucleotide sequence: TGTGCCTGGACCCAGGGAGGACAGCCCCAGCATTTT. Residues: CAWTQGGQPQHF.

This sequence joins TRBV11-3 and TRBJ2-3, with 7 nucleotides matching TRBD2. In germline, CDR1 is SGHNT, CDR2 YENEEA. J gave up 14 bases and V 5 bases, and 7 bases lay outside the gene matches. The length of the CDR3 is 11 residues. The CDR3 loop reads CASSTRTRRYF. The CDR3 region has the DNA TGTGCCAGCAGCACGAGGACTAGACGGTATTTT.

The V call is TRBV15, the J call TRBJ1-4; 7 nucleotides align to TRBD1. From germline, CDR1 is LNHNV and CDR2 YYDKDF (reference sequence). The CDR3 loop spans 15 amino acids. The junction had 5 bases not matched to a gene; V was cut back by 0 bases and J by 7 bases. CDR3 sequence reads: CATSREKTGSEKLFF. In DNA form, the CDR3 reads TGTGCCACCAGCAGAGAAAAGACAGGGTCTGAAAAACTGTTTTTT.

As DNA, the CDR3 is TGTGCCAGCAGCTTAGTAGGGACAGGGATGAGTGAAAAACTGTTTTTT. Residues: CASSLVGTGMSEKLFF. The chain employs TRBV7-9 and TRBJ1-4; 9 nucleotides agree with TRBD1. V was clipped by 1 base and J by 7 bases; unmatched bases: 7. This CDR3 is built from 16 residues. The germline gives CDR1 SEHNR, CDR2 FQNEAQ (reference sequence).

CDR3 sequence: CASSTSGSTDTQYF. The CDR3 DNA sequence: TGCGCCAGCAGCACTAGCGGGAGCACAGATACGCAGTATTTT. The J gene is TRBJ2-3, the V gene TRBV5-1; 9 bases map to TRBD2. Germline V lookup: CDR1 SGHRS, CDR2 YFSETQ. Trimming at V came to 4 bases and at J to 0 bases, leaving 0 bases not matched to a gene. This CDR3 contains 14 residues.

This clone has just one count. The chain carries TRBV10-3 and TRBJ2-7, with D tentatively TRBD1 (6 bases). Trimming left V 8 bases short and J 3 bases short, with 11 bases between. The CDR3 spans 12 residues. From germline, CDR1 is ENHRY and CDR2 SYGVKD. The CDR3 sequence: CAIGGQDYEQYF. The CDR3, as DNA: TGTGCCATCGGGGGCCAGGACTACGAGCAGTACTTC.

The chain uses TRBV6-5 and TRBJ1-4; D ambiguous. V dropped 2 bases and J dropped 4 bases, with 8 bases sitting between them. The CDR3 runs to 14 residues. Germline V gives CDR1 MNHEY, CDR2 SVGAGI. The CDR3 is CASSYLENNEKLFF. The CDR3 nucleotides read TGTGCCAGCAGTTACCTGGAGAATAATGAAAAACTGTTTTTT.

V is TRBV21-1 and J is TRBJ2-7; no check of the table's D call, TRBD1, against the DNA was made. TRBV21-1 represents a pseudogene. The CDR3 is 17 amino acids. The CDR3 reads CASSKQTGTGFSYEQYF. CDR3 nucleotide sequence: TGTGCCAGCAGCAAACAGACCGGGACAGGATTCTCCTACGAGCAGTACTTC.

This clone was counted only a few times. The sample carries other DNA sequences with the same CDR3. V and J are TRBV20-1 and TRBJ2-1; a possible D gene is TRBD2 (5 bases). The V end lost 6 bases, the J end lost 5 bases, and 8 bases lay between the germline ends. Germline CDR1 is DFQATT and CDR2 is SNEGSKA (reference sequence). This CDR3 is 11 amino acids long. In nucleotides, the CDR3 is TGCAGTGCCAGGCGGGACAATGAGCAGTTCTTC. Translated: CSARRDNEQFF.

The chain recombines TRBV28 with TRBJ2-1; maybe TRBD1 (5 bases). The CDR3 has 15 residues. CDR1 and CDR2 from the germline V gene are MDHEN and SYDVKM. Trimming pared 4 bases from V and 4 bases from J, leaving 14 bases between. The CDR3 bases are TGTGCCAGCAGTTCTACAGGCGAATCTTACAATGAGCAGTTCTTC. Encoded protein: CASSSTGESYNEQFF.

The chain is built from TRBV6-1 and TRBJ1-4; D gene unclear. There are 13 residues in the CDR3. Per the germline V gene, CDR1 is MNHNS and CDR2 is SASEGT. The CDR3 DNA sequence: TGTGCAACGTCCCGAGGGTTAAGGGAAAAACTGTTTTTT. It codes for CATSRGLREKLFF.

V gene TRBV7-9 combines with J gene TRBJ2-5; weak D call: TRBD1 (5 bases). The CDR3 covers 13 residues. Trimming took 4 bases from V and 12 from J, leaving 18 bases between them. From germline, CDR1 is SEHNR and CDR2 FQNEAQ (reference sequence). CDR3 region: CASSSVTDRGKYF. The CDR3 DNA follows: TGTGCCAGCAGCTCCGTCACCGATAGGGGAAAGTACTTC.

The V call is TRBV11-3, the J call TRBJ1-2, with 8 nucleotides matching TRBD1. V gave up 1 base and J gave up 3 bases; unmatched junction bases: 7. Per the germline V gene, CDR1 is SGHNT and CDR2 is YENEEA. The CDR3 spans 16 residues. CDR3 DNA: TGTGCCAGCAGCTTAGCCCGGGACAGGCCCCACTATGGCTACACCTTC. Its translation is CASSLARDRPHYGYTF.

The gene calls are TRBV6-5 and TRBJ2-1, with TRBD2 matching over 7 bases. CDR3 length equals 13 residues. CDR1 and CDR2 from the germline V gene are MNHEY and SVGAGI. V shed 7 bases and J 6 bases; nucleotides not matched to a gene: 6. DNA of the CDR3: TGTGCCAGCAAACGGGGGGAAACCAATGAGCAGTTCTTC. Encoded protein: CASKRGETNEQFF.

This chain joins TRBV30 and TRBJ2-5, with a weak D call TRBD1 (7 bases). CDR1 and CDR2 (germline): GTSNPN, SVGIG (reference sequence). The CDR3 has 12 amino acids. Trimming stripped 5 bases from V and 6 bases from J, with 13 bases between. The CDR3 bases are TGTGCCTGGGGAGGGGGCGGGAAGACCCAGTACTTC. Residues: CAWGGGGKTQYF.